This T cell receptor beta chain originates from a study of beta chain features in type 1 diabetes (dated by TCRdb to the late 2010s). In the study overall: Patients and healthy donors did not differ in mean age, gender distribution, total cell number or subset yield. In the study, recently diagnosed type 1 diabetes patients and matched healthy donors were compared on the TCRB repertoires of their sorted circulating CD4+ T cell subsets. Regulatory and stem cell-like memory subsets were isolated from only 8 patients and roughly eight healthy donors, whereas naive and central memory subsets came from all 28 donors. A total of 85 million to 140 million sorted cells were examined across all samples, and a strong correlation was observed between cell number per subset and RNA yield.

Notes on this clone: Its antigen is not yet known. Per-nucleotide qualities are absent, and no much larger clonotype sits a single base away.

Each donor gave one peripheral blood draw, approximately 100 mL on average, collected into heparinised tubes. Naive, central memory, regulatory and stem cell-like memory CD4+ T cells were sorted on a BD FACSAria II using a panel including CD45RO, CCR7, CD25, CD127, CD95 and CD27. All sorted populations exceeded 95% purity. PBMCs were isolated immediately by Lymphoprep density gradient centrifugation and stained directly without culture. So that batch effects would be minimized, each experiment stained and sorted samples in pairs, pairing one healthy donor with one patient. The entire isolated RNA was reverse transcribed using the High Capacity cDNA Reverse Transcription Kit, and thus expressed TCRB transcripts were sequenced. Deep immunoSEQ sequencing was applied to naive, central memory and regulatory T cell samples, giving an average of around 3.4 million total reads per sample. After sorted cells were lysed in RLT buffer, RNA was extracted with DNase-treated RNeasy Micro or Mini kits, with the choice depending on cell number. Each cell subset was processed on its own to prevent cross-contamination, while patient and healthy donor samples were processed together. TCRB sequences were amplified from cDNA with the immunoSEQ multiplex PCR, producing 87-bp fragments spanning the CDR3 region. Sequencing of the amplicons was done on the Illumina HiSeq platform. Processing in the source paper ran as follows. Synthetic template baselines were used to correct PCR bias computationally, reads within Hamming distance 2 were collapsed, and singletons that could not be merged were discarded. Reads were aligned to IMGT to assign V, D and J genes, CDR3 length, and insertions or deletions at six rearrangement sites. Within each subset, clonotype counts were normalized to the number of sorted cells before true diversity and Gini coefficients were calculated with the tcR R package. The overlap coefficient, calculated on TCRB nucleotide sequences, was used to measure repertoire sharing. Out-of-frame TCRB sequences from naive cells were analyzed as a proxy for the pre-selection repertoire. TCRdb mirrors the immuneACCESS table, restricted to in-frame sequences. Some clones are absent from its copies; in checked studies, under half trace to an unresolved V gene, and the reason for the others is unknown. The V and J calls and the clone size are those of that table, but D and trimming were determined from the DNA. Here the sample has hundreds of thousands of clones; around an eighth occur a single time. 0.022% of the sample lies in the top ten.

General conclusions and limits of the study: Fewer insertions and more nucleotide deletions at VDJ recombination sites were observed in patients with type 1 diabetes, implying thymic rearrangement abnormalities. Naive, central memory and regulatory TCRB repertoires appeared to be more similar among patients than among healthy donors. Only small numbers of individuals were included in the HLA sub-analyses, which left unresolved whether HLA type had any influence on TCRB rearrangement. In all four CD4+ subsets, TCRB CDR3 length was moderately but significantly shorter in type 1 diabetes patients. Shorter templates might have been favored by PCR, but patient and control samples were amplified and corrected together, so both groups would have been affected equally by any skew. Sequencing cDNA rather than genomic DNA could over-represent highly expressing activated cells, although activation and CD3 levels did not differ between groups.

The germline V gene (reference sequence) sets CDR1 to GTSNPN and CDR2 to SVGIG. The CDR3 sequence holds 11 residues, the cysteine and phenylalanine included. Here the CDR3 DNA is all that survives: 33 bases in frame from base 1. V is shortened by 0 bases, J by 3 bases, and the region joining them spans 3 bases. The sequence was collected from a man in his late teens or twenties with type 1 diabetes. Sample: naive CD4+ T cells from blood. The sample's cell subset or site label is to be understood as: true naive CD4+ T cells. The rearrangement joined TRBV30 to TRBJ2-7, with the D segment identity uncertain. The bases read TGTGCCTGGAGTGTTTACTACGAGCAGTACTTC. This sequence encodes CAWSVYYEQYF. Outside the CDR3, residues come from the reference TRBV30 and TRBJ2-7 proteins, so the full variable domain is: SQTIHQWPATLVQPVGSPLSLECTVEGTSNPNLYWYRQAAGRGLQLLFYSVGIGQISSEVPQNLSASRPQDRQFILSSKKLLLSDSGFYLCAWSVYYEQYFGPGTRLTVT.